The rows below give T cell receptor beta chains drawn from one sample of a study of T cell repertoires in cytomegalovirus infection. Their specific antigens are unknown. TCRdb called the reads again in MiXCR, with one record for every CDR3 protein. The sample lists about 310,000 distinct CDR3 sequences, around 25% occurring once. The input for sequencing was cultured PBMCs, taken from culture after CMV antigen stimulation. The receptors come from a human donor in good health (CMV status not recorded). Some clones in this sample may be carry-over from other donors' samples. CDR3s include the opening cysteine and the closing phenylalanine or tryptophan. D genes are given only for firm matches. Part of the rows lack a size; the others show once, few, many or a class for expanded clones.

j_call clone_size v_call d_call cdr3_aa cdr3_nt
TRBJ2-1 many TRBV28 TRBD2 CASSPRAGEDVNEQFF TGTGCCAGCAGTCCCCGCGCGGGAGAAGACGTGAATGAGCAGTTCTTC
TRBJ1-5 few TRBV24-1 TRBD1 CATRQGSNQPQHF TGTGCCACCAGACAGGGGAGCAATCAGCCCCAGCATTTT
TRBJ2-1 few TRBV15 . CATSREAGSSYNEQFF TGTGCCACCAGCAGAGAAGCAGGGAGCTCCTACAATGAGCAGTTCTTC
TRBJ1-1 many TRBV7-2 . CASRWDATNTEAFF TGTGCCAGCAGGTGGGACGCAACGAACACTGAAGCTTTCTTT
TRBJ2-1 . TRBV7-3 TRBD2 CASSLRGGRIYEQFF TGTGCCAGCAGCTTAAGGGGCGGGAGGATATATGAGCAGTTCTTC
TRBJ1-1 many TRBV6-2/TRBV6-3 . CASSFFTGEAFF TGTGCCAGCAGTTTTTTTACGGGGGAAGCTTTCTTT
TRBJ2-4 . TRBV19 TRBD2 CATFSGAGGDIQYF TGTGCCACCTTTAGCGGGGCGGGCGGAGACATTCAGTACTTC
TRBJ1-3 once TRBV9 . CASSGKLEDLGNTIYF TGTGCCAGCAGCGGCAAATTGGAAGATTTAGGAAACACCATATATTTT
TRBJ2-2 . TRBV7-7 . CASSLGWQGWDTGELFF TGTGCCAGCAGCTTAGGGTGGCAGGGGTGGGACACCGGGGAGCTGTTTTTT
TRBJ2-1 many TRBV7-2 . CASIPSPDYNEQFF TGTGCCAGCATCCCTTCGCCCGACTACAATGAGCAGTTCTTC
TRBJ1-1 many TRBV7-2 . CASSWDRETEAFF TGTGCCAGCAGCTGGGATCGAGAAACTGAAGCTTTCTTT
TRBJ2-1 . TRBV10-1 TRBD2 CARLSGRPIYNEQFF TGCGCCAGACTTAGCGGGCGACCTATCTACAATGAGCAGTTCTTC
TRBJ2-5 few TRBV5-1 . CASSTQGEGTQYF TGCGCCAGCAGCACCCAGGGCGAGGGGACCCAGTACTTC
TRBJ2-1 . TRBV6-2/TRBV6-3 TRBD2 CASSYVLADGTSYNEQFF TGTGCCAGCAGTTACGTCCTAGCGGATGGAACCTCCTACAATGAGCAGTTCTTC
TRBJ2-3 few TRBV2 . CASSEVAVEHTDTQYF TGTGCCAGCAGTGAAGTGGCAGTCGAACACACAGATACGCAGTATTTT
TRBJ2-6 many TRBV7-3 . CASSSAGTGANVLTF TGTGCCAGCAGCTCAGCTGGGACTGGGGCCAACGTCCTGACTTTC
TRBJ1-2 many TRBV7-2 . CASSLQGFNGYTF TGTGCCAGCAGCTTACAGGGATTCAACGGCTACACCTTC
TRBJ2-6 few TRBV7-2 TRBD1 CASRPGTGHSGANVLTF TGTGCCAGCAGGCCCGGGACAGGGCACTCTGGGGCCAACGTCCTGACTTTC
TRBJ2-1 few TRBV19 TRBD2 CASSIPTSGRRNEQFF TGTGCCAGTAGTATCCCCACTAGCGGGAGACGGAATGAGCAGTTCTTC
TRBJ1-6 many TRBV11-2 . CASSTGTDYNSPLHF TGTGCCAGCAGCACCGGGACGGATTATAATTCACCCCTCCACTTT
TRBJ1-1 . TRBV10-3 . CAIRVDRSGTEAFF TGTGCCATCAGAGTCGACAGGTCGGGGACTGAAGCTTTCTTT
TRBJ1-2 . TRBV20-1 TRBD1 CSARRTGNYGYTF TGCAGTGCTAGGAGGACAGGGAACTATGGCTACACCTTC
TRBJ2-1 . TRBV2 TRBD2 CASSEGGRGLYNEQFF TGTGCCAGCAGTGAAGGGGGGAGGGGCCTCTACAATGAGCAGTTCTTC
TRBJ1-6 . TRBV7-2 . CASSSGRGASQNSPLHF TGTGCCAGCAGCTCCGGGAGGGGCGCCTCTCAGAATTCACCCCTCCACTTT
TRBJ2-2 few TRBV7-9 TRBD1 CASSFRTGSKKANTGELFF TGTGCCAGCAGCTTCCGGACAGGGAGTAAAAAGGCGAACACCGGGGAGCTGTTTTTT
TRBJ2-1 . TRBV24-1 TRBD2 CATSDSGLAGENEQFF TGTGCCACCAGTGATTCGGGACTAGCGGGGGAAAATGAGCAGTTCTTC
TRBJ1-1 many TRBV7-2 TRBD1 CASSLEGTGGTEAFF TGTGCCAGCAGCTTAGAGGGGACAGGGGGCACTGAAGCTTTCTTT
TRBJ1-2 many TRBV7-2 . CASSLVGRNARYGYTF TGTGCCAGCAGCTTAGTCGGACGTAACGCGCGCTATGGCTACACCTTC
TRBJ2-1 . TRBV7-4 TRBD2 CASSPRTSNEQFF TGTGCCAGCAGCCCAAGGACTAGTAATGAGCAGTTCTTC
TRBJ2-3 few TRBV7-3 TRBD2 CASSPTSGRLDTQYF TGTGCCAGCAGCCCGACTAGCGGGAGATTAGATACGCAGTATTTT
TRBJ2-1 few TRBV29-1 . CSVDWYNEQFF TGCAGCGTTGATTGGTACAATGAGCAGTTCTTC
TRBJ2-1 few TRBV7-9 TRBD2 CASSSTSSGRASSYNEQFF TGTGCCAGCAGCTCGACGTCTAGCGGGAGAGCGAGCTCCTACAATGAGCAGTTCTTC
TRBJ1-1 . TRBV19 TRBD1 CASSQQAAGGEYLEAFF TGTGCCAGTAGTCAACAGGCGGCAGGGGGCGAGTACTTAGAAGCTTTCTTT
TRBJ2-6 many TRBV7-2 . CASSHRTGGFGANVLTF TGTGCCAGCAGCCATCGGACAGGAGGGTTTGGGGCCAACGTCCTGACTTTC
TRBJ1-5 . TRBV24-1 . CATGGQDNQPQHF TGTGCCACCGGAGGGCAGGACAATCAGCCCCAGCATTTT
TRBJ1-1 few TRBV7-9 . CASSLSARNTEAFF TGTGCCAGCAGCTTATCGGCCCGAAACACTGAAGCTTTCTTT
TRBJ2-7 . TRBV7-2 TRBD2 CASSFRTSGRGYEQYF TGTGCCAGCAGCTTTAGGACTAGCGGGAGGGGATACGAGCAGTACTTC
TRBJ2-3 many TRBV7-3 . CASSLNRDYHLDTDTQYF TGTGCCAGCAGCTTAAACAGGGACTACCACTTGGACACAGATACGCAGTATTTT
TRBJ2-1 . TRBV19 . CASSPREVFLDEQFF TGTGCCAGTAGTCCACGCGAGGTGTTTTTGGATGAGCAGTTCTTC
TRBJ1-2 many TRBV7-2 TRBD1 CASSLDRGDGYTF TGTGCCAGCAGCTTAGACAGGGGCGATGGCTACACCTTC
TRBJ2-1 few TRBV20-1 TRBD2 CSANGLAEIYNEQFF TGCAGTGCAAACGGACTAGCGGAAATATACAATGAGCAGTTCTTC
TRBJ2-3 few TRBV7-2 TRBD2 CASSLGSGRELRTQYF TGTGCCAGCAGCTTAGGTAGCGGGAGAGAGTTGAGGACGCAGTATTTT
TRBJ1-2 few TRBV20-1 TRBD1 CSARGWGQATGGYTF TGCAGTGCTAGAGGGTGGGGACAGGCAACGGGAGGCTACACCTTC
TRBJ2-7 . TRBV3-1 TRBD2 CASSQGVAGGAYEQYF TGTGCCAGCAGCCAAGGCGTAGCGGGAGGAGCCTACGAGCAGTACTTC
TRBJ1-1 few TRBV12-3/TRBV12-4 . CASSLAGKNTEAFF TGTGCCAGCAGTTTAGCGGGCAAGAACACTGAAGCTTTCTTT
TRBJ2-7 . TRBV20-1 TRBD2 CSATEGTSGGEQYF TGCAGTGCTACCGAGGGGACTAGCGGGGGTGAGCAGTACTTC
TRBJ2-3 . TRBV29-1 . CSVGGSTDTQYF TGCAGCGTTGGAGGGAGCACAGATACGCAGTATTTT
TRBJ2-3 . TRBV27 TRBD2 CASSLDAGGGKDTQYF TGTGCCAGCAGTTTAGATGCGGGAGGGGGGAAAGATACGCAGTATTTT
TRBJ2-7 . TRBV20-1 . CSATTTGTYEQYF TGCAGTGCTACGACAACAGGGACCTACGAGCAGTACTTC
TRBJ2-7 . TRBV20-1 . CSAPGQGTNSYEQYF TGCAGTGCGCCCGGGCAGGGGACAAACTCCTACGAGCAGTACTTC
TRBJ2-2 . TRBV7-8 . CASSPGQNTGELFF TGTGCCAGCAGCCCAGGACAAAACACCGGGGAGCTGTTTTTT
TRBJ2-7 many TRBV7-2 TRBD1 CASSSQGSSYEQYF TGTGCCAGCAGCTCACAGGGGAGCAGCTACGAGCAGTACTTC
TRBJ2-1 few TRBV6-6 . CASSYPDRRDDHYNEQFF TGTGCCAGCAGTTATCCGGACAGGAGGGACGACCACTACAATGAGCAGTTCTTC